Listed below are T cell receptor beta chains from one sample, sequenced in a study of immune evolution from preneoplasia to lung adenocarcinoma. The repertoire was sequenced with immunoSEQ multiplex PCR; TCRdb's copy has only in-frame clones and lacks some. The top ten clones hold 10% of a sample with a few thousand clones, under 85% of them seen once. The specimen sequenced was FFPE lung adenocarcinoma in situ tissue. These TCRs come from a person aged 70 to 85 with lung adenocarcinoma. Both conserved end residues are part of each CDR3. D genes are given only for firm matches. Only some rows state a clone size, as once, few, many or a class for expanded clones.

v_call: TRBV6-5
d_call: .
clone_size: .
j_call: TRBJ2-7
cdr3_nt: TGTGCCAGCAGTTACTCGATGGAATCCTCCTACGAGCAGTACTTC
cdr3_aa: CASSYSMESSYEQYF

v_call: TRBV19
d_call: .
clone_size: .
j_call: TRBJ1-1
cdr3_nt: TGTGCCAGTAGTTGGGACCGCTACACTGAAGCTTTCTTT
cdr3_aa: CASSWDRYTEAFF

v_call: TRBV7-9
d_call: TRBD1
clone_size: .
j_call: TRBJ2-7
cdr3_nt: TGTGCCAGCACCACTGGGGCCGGGACAGGGAACTACGAGCAGTACTTC
cdr3_aa: CASTTGAGTGNYEQYF

v_call: TRBV27
d_call: .
clone_size: .
j_call: TRBJ2-7
cdr3_nt: TGTGCCAGCAGTTTATCGGAAGAGAGCTCCTACGAGCAGTACTTC
cdr3_aa: CASSLSEESSYEQYF

v_call: TRBV7-8
d_call: .
clone_size: .
j_call: TRBJ2-3
cdr3_nt: TGTGCCAGCAGCTTGTCAGGGGGGACGGGCACAGATACGCAGTATTTT
cdr3_aa: CASSLSGGTGTDTQYF

v_call: TRBV5-1
d_call: TRBD1
clone_size: .
j_call: TRBJ2-2
cdr3_nt: TGCGCCAGCAGCCTCTCACGGACAGGGATGAGCACCGGGGAGCTGTTTTTT
cdr3_aa: CASSLSRTGMSTGELFF

v_call: TRBV5-8
d_call: TRBD1
clone_size: .
j_call: TRBJ2-2
cdr3_nt: TGTGCCAGCAGCCTTACAGGGGCCGGGAACACCGGGGAGCTGTTTTTT
cdr3_aa: CASSLTGAGNTGELFF

v_call: TRBV5-1
d_call: .
clone_size: .
j_call: TRBJ2-5
cdr3_nt: TGCGCCAGCAGCTTTTCCACAGCAGGACCCCAAGAGACCCAGTACTTC
cdr3_aa: CASSFSTAGPQETQYF

v_call: TRBV29-1
d_call: TRBD1
clone_size: .
j_call: TRBJ2-1
cdr3_nt: TGCAGCGTTTTAGGACAGGCCCTGGGGGATGAGCAGTTCTTC
cdr3_aa: CSVLGQALGDEQFF

v_call: TRBV5-3
d_call: .
clone_size: .
j_call: TRBJ1-1
cdr3_nt: TGTGCCAGAAGCTTTAACAGCGAAGCTTTCTTT
cdr3_aa: CARSFNSEAFF

v_call: TRBV7-9
d_call: .
clone_size: .
j_call: TRBJ2-3
cdr3_nt: TGTGCCAGCAGCGGGTGGGGTGGGGCGTATACGCAGTATTTT
cdr3_aa: CASSGWGGAYTQYF

v_call: TRBV4-2
d_call: TRBD2
clone_size: .
j_call: TRBJ2-1
cdr3_nt: TGTGCTAGCAGCCAAGCCTACCTCCCGGCTAGCGGTAGCTCCTACAATGAGCAGTTCTTC
cdr3_aa: CASSQAYLPASGSSYNEQFF

v_call: TRBV18
d_call: .
clone_size: few
j_call: TRBJ2-5
cdr3_nt: TGTGCCAGCTCACCCGACTACTTAAAAGAGACCCAGTACTTC
cdr3_aa: CASSPDYLKETQYF

v_call: TRBV7-2
d_call: TRBD2
clone_size: .
j_call: TRBJ2-3
cdr3_nt: TGTGCCAGCAGCTTACTAGCGGGAGGGCCAACAGATACGCAGTATTTT
cdr3_aa: CASSLLAGGPTDTQYF

v_call: TRBV7-3
d_call: .
clone_size: .
j_call: TRBJ2-3
cdr3_nt: TGTGCCAGCAGCTTAAGCCCCAGGGGTCAGGCAGATACGCAGTATTTT
cdr3_aa: CASSLSPRGQADTQYF

v_call: TRBV5-4
d_call: .
clone_size: .
j_call: TRBJ1-2
cdr3_nt: TGTGCCAGCAGCTCTTCATACAGGGCTCCTAACTATGGCTACACCTTC
cdr3_aa: CASSSSYRAPNYGYTF

v_call: TRBV30
d_call: .
clone_size: .
j_call: TRBJ2-1
cdr3_nt: TGTGCCTGGAGTGTTAGAGGCAATGAGCAGTTCTTC
cdr3_aa: CAWSVRGNEQFF

v_call: TRBV6-5
d_call: .
clone_size: .
j_call: TRBJ2-3
cdr3_nt: TGTGCCAGCAGTTACTCAGAACTAGGCTTCACAGATACGCAGTATTTT
cdr3_aa: CASSYSELGFTDTQYF

v_call: TRBV29-1
d_call: .
clone_size: .
j_call: TRBJ1-1
cdr3_nt: TGCAGCGTTCATCGAGGGGTTGGAACTGAAGCTTTCTTT
cdr3_aa: CSVHRGVGTEAFF

v_call: TRBV7-9
d_call: TRBD1
clone_size: .
j_call: TRBJ2-4
cdr3_nt: TGTGCCAGCAGGCCCGGACAGGGGGGGAACATTCAGTACTTC
cdr3_aa: CASRPGQGGNIQYF

v_call: TRBV27
d_call: .
clone_size: .
j_call: TRBJ2-1
cdr3_nt: TGTGCCAGCAGCTTACCCGGTTGGTACAATGAGCAGTTCTTC
cdr3_aa: CASSLPGWYNEQFF

v_call: TRBV23-1
d_call: .
clone_size: .
j_call: TRBJ2-7
cdr3_nt: TGCGCCAGCAGGCCGGGACTCCTACCAACCTACGAGCAGTACTTC
cdr3_aa: CASRPGLLPTYEQYF

v_call: TRBV28
d_call: TRBD1
clone_size: .
j_call: TRBJ1-4
cdr3_nt: TGTGCCAGCAGTGGGACAGGGGGGGCGGAAAAACTGTTTTTT
cdr3_aa: CASSGTGGAEKLFF

v_call: TRBV12-2
d_call: .
clone_size: .
j_call: TRBJ2-6
cdr3_nt: .
cdr3_aa: CARRWGQGISGANVLTF

v_call: TRBV6-6
d_call: TRBD2
clone_size: .
j_call: TRBJ2-3
cdr3_nt: TGTGCCAGCAGTTACTCGGAGCGGGAGCAGTCAGATACGCAGTATTTT
cdr3_aa: CASSYSEREQSDTQYF

v_call: TRBV7-6
d_call: .
clone_size: .
j_call: TRBJ1-1
cdr3_nt: TGTGCCAGCAGCTTGGGACAGAACACTGAAGCTTTCTTT
cdr3_aa: CASSLGQNTEAFF

v_call: TRBV2
d_call: .
clone_size: .
j_call: TRBJ2-4
cdr3_nt: TGTGCCAGCAGTCGGCAGGGGGGGGACATTCAGTACTTC
cdr3_aa: CASSRQGGDIQYF

v_call: TRBV7-2
d_call: TRBD2
clone_size: .
j_call: TRBJ2-1
cdr3_nt: TGTGCCAGCAGCTTAAAGACTAGCGGCAACAATGAGCAGTTCTTC
cdr3_aa: CASSLKTSGNNEQFF

v_call: TRBV6-1
d_call: .
clone_size: .
j_call: TRBJ1-3
cdr3_nt: TGTGCCAGCAGTCCCCCCCCGGATGGAAACACCATATATTTT
cdr3_aa: CASSPPPDGNTIYF

v_call: TRBV28
d_call: .
clone_size: .
j_call: TRBJ2-7
cdr3_nt: TGTGCCAGCAGTTCTGGGACTGGCGTACTTATGGGATACGAGCAGTACTTC
cdr3_aa: CASSSGTGVLMGYEQYF

v_call: TRBV7-3
d_call: .
clone_size: .
j_call: TRBJ2-7
cdr3_nt: TGTGCCAGCAGCTTCTGGTCTCTTTTC
cdr3_aa: CASSFWSLF

v_call: TRBV5-1
d_call: TRBD1
clone_size: .
j_call: TRBJ1-1
cdr3_nt: TGCGCCAGCAGCCTGGACAGGGTCGGTGGGAACACTGAAGCTTTCTTT
cdr3_aa: CASSLDRVGGNTEAFF

v_call: TRBV11-3
d_call: TRBD2
clone_size: .
j_call: TRBJ2-1
cdr3_nt: TGTGCCAGCAGCTTATCTAGCGGGAGCGATGAGCAGTTCTTC
cdr3_aa: CASSLSSGSDEQFF

v_call: TRBV7-9
d_call: TRBD1
clone_size: .
j_call: TRBJ1-4
cdr3_nt: TGTGCCAGCAGCCCCGACAGGGGGATTGAAAAACTGTTTTTT
cdr3_aa: CASSPDRGIEKLFF

v_call: TRBV18
d_call: .
clone_size: .
j_call: TRBJ1-1
cdr3_nt: TGTGCCAGCTCACCCTGGCCGTATGCTATGAACACTGAAGCTTTCTTT
cdr3_aa: CASSPWPYAMNTEAFF

v_call: TRBV10-3
d_call: .
clone_size: .
j_call: TRBJ2-3
cdr3_nt: TGTGCCATCAGTGAGTCGTATGTGGATACGCAGTATTTT
cdr3_aa: CAISESYVDTQYF

v_call: TRBV7-9
d_call: .
clone_size: .
j_call: TRBJ1-1
cdr3_nt: TGTGCCAGCAGCTTAGGGGGTCCGGGCACTGAAGCTTTCTTT
cdr3_aa: CASSLGGPGTEAFF

v_call: TRBV9
d_call: .
clone_size: .
j_call: TRBJ2-7
cdr3_nt: TGTGCCAGCAGCGTATATGACTACGAGCAGTACTTC
cdr3_aa: CASSVYDYEQYF

v_call: TRBV10-3
d_call: .
clone_size: .
j_call: TRBJ2-1
cdr3_nt: TGTGCCATCAGTGAGTTCGTGGGGGGCGGTGAGCAGTTCTTC
cdr3_aa: CAISEFVGGGEQFF